What follows describes a single T cell receptor (beta chain). The antigen is not known. The sample comes from a study of a mutant IDH1 vaccine in newly diagnosed glioma. Study-level information: Scheduled for weeks 1, 3, 5, 7, 11, 15, 19 and 23, eight vaccinations were given to patients.

Regarding time point: week 5, during vaccination. Vaccination used 300 ug of mutant IDH1 20-mer peptide per dose, with topical imiquimod. The CDR3 consists of 16 residues. V was trimmed by 4 bases and J by 4 bases, leaving 19 bases between them. The germline V gene encodes CDR1 MNHEY and CDR2 SVGAGI. Only in-frame clones appear in the TCRdb table, and some are missing; sequencing was by immunoSEQ multiplex PCR. Counted here are tens of thousands of clones, over 70% occurring once; the ten biggest clones make up around 3.4%. This chain connects TRBV6-5 to TRBJ1-2, with D possibly being TRBD1 (5 bases). The sequences come from PBMCs, collected from a glioma patient whose treatment included an IDH1 peptide vaccine. The receptor's source is a young man with glioma. The CDR3 sequence is CASSSRPGTGTYGYTF. The CDR3 DNA is TGTGCCAGCAGTTCCCGCCCCGGGACGGGAACCTATGGCTACACCTTC.